These T cell receptor beta chains were read from a single sample in a study of identifying expanded T cells in peripheral blood. The table came from immunoSEQ multiplex PCR; TCRdb's copy has only in-frame clones and leaves some out. Of 75,000 to 95,000 clones in the sample, roughly 90% were seen once. The sample taken for sequencing was blood. These receptors were taken from a person between 18 and 70 years old in good health. The CDR3 runs from the conserved cysteine through the conserved F or W. Each record gives: CDR3 protein, CDR3 DNA, V gene, clone size, D gene, J gene. D genes are given only for firm matches. Rows may omit the clone size; those that give it use once, few, many or a size class.

CDR3aa: CASSPRRGGPTDTQYF; CDR3nt: TGTGCCAGCAGCCCCCGGCGGGGGGGTCCGACAGATACGCAGTATTTT; v_gene: TRBV14; abundance: -; d_gene: TRBD2; j_gene: TRBJ2-3
CDR3aa: CASRARGEDTDTQYF; CDR3nt: TGTGCCAGCAGGGCCAGGGGGGAGGACACAGATACGCAGTATTTT; v_gene: TRBV6-5; abundance: -; d_gene: -; j_gene: TRBJ2-3
CDR3aa: CASREWDGSYEQYF; CDR3nt: TGTGCCAGCAGGGAATGGGACGGTTCCTACGAGCAGTACTTC; v_gene: TRBV27; abundance: -; d_gene: -; j_gene: TRBJ2-7
CDR3aa: CAWSVLGPGGEQYF; CDR3nt: TGTGCCTGGAGTGTCCTGGGCCCGGGAGGCGAGCAGTACTTC; v_gene: TRBV30; abundance: -; d_gene: TRBD2; j_gene: TRBJ2-7
CDR3aa: CASSLGTDSYGYTF; CDR3nt: TGCGCCAGCAGCTTGGGGACAGACTCCTATGGCTACACCTTC; v_gene: TRBV5-1; abundance: -; d_gene: -; j_gene: TRBJ1-2
CDR3aa: CASTPPGPNQLQHF; CDR3nt: TGTGCCAGTACCCCCCCAGGCCCTAATCAGCTCCAGCATTTT; v_gene: TRBV19; abundance: -; d_gene: -; j_gene: TRBJ1-5
CDR3aa: CASSSGGGETQYF; CDR3nt: TGTGCCAGCAGCTCCGGGGGTGGCGAGACCCAGTACTTC; v_gene: TRBV11-3; abundance: few; d_gene: -; j_gene: TRBJ2-5
CDR3aa: CASSLAVTEQQHF; CDR3nt: TGTGCCAGCAGCTTAGCGGTGACAGAACAACAGCATTTT; v_gene: TRBV7-8; abundance: -; d_gene: -; j_gene: TRBJ1-5
CDR3aa: CASSPSPGLPLYEQFF; CDR3nt: TGTGCCAGCAGCCCATCACCGGGACTACCCCTCTATGAGCAGTTCTTC; v_gene: TRBV7-9; abundance: -; d_gene: TRBD2; j_gene: TRBJ2-1
CDR3aa: CASRETENNEQFF; CDR3nt: TGCGCCAGCAGGGAGACAGAGAACAATGAGCAGTTCTTC; v_gene: TRBV10-1; abundance: -; d_gene: -; j_gene: TRBJ2-1
CDR3aa: CASSRLAASYNEQFF; CDR3nt: TGTGCCAGCAGTCGACTAGCGGCGTCCTACAATGAGCAGTTCTTC; v_gene: TRBV6-1; abundance: -; d_gene: TRBD2; j_gene: TRBJ2-1
CDR3aa: CAISDSYGLAFF; CDR3nt: TGTGCCATCAGTGATTCGTACGGGTTGGCTTTCTTT; v_gene: TRBV10-3; abundance: -; d_gene: -; j_gene: TRBJ1-1
CDR3aa: CASRRTPVSNSNQPQHF; CDR3nt: TGCGCCAGCAGGCGGACACCCGTCTCCAATAGCAATCAGCCCCAGCATTTT; v_gene: TRBV5-1; abundance: -; d_gene: -; j_gene: TRBJ1-5
CDR3aa: CASSLAGTDTQYF; CDR3nt: TGTGCCAGCAGCTTGGCAGGCACAGATACGCAGTATTTT; v_gene: TRBV5-6; abundance: -; d_gene: -; j_gene: TRBJ2-3
CDR3aa: CASSEAILYGYTF; CDR3nt: TGTGCCAGCAGTGAAGCAATCCTATATGGCTACACCTTC; v_gene: TRBV2; abundance: -; d_gene: -; j_gene: TRBJ1-2
CDR3aa: CASSEGSSHQETQYF; CDR3nt: TGTGCCAGCAGTGAAGGGTCTTCCCATCAAGAGACCCAGTACTTC; v_gene: TRBV2; abundance: -; d_gene: -; j_gene: TRBJ2-5
CDR3aa: CSVVGTGTVVETQYF; CDR3nt: TGCAGCGTTGTTGGTACAGGGACGGTAGTTGAGACCCAGTACTTC; v_gene: TRBV29-1; abundance: once; d_gene: -; j_gene: TRBJ2-5
CDR3aa: CASSQPTGGSNQPQHF; CDR3nt: TGTGCCAGCAGCCAACCGACAGGGGGAAGCAATCAGCCCCAGCATTTT; v_gene: TRBV4-2; abundance: -; d_gene: TRBD1; j_gene: TRBJ1-5
CDR3aa: CASSLGGTASYNEQFF; CDR3nt: TGTGCCAGCAGCTTAGGCGGGACAGCCTCCTACAATGAGCAGTTCTTC; v_gene: TRBV7-2; abundance: -; d_gene: -; j_gene: TRBJ2-1
CDR3aa: CASSPSGGRNEKLFF; CDR3nt: TGTGCCAGCAGCCCGTCCGGGGGCCGAAATGAAAAACTGTTTTTT; v_gene: TRBV6-5; abundance: -; d_gene: -; j_gene: TRBJ1-4
CDR3aa: CASSPESAQNTEAFF; CDR3nt: TGTGCCAGCTCACCTGAGTCCGCACAGAACACTGAAGCTTTCTTT; v_gene: TRBV18; abundance: -; d_gene: -; j_gene: TRBJ1-1
CDR3aa: CASSFQGGDQPQHF; CDR3nt: TGTGCCAGCAGCTTTCAGGGAGGCGATCAGCCCCAGCATTTT; v_gene: TRBV5-5; abundance: once; d_gene: -; j_gene: TRBJ1-5
CDR3aa: CASGQNEKLFF; CDR3nt: TGTGCCAGCGGGCAGAATGAAAAACTGTTTTTT; v_gene: TRBV2; abundance: -; d_gene: -; j_gene: TRBJ1-4
CDR3aa: CASSLAVGGVTEAFF; CDR3nt: TGTGCCAGCAGCTTAGCGGTTGGAGGGGTTACTGAAGCTTTCTTT; v_gene: TRBV7-9; abundance: -; d_gene: -; j_gene: TRBJ1-1
CDR3aa: CSVGTSGDTFTDTQYF; CDR3nt: TGCAGCGTCGGAACATCGGGGGACACATTCACAGATACGCAGTATTTT; v_gene: TRBV29-1; abundance: -; d_gene: -; j_gene: TRBJ2-3
CDR3aa: CASSDSGSVGNEQFF; CDR3nt: TGTGCCAGCAGCGATTCCGGGTCGGTGGGCAATGAGCAGTTCTTC; v_gene: TRBV9; abundance: -; d_gene: -; j_gene: TRBJ2-1
CDR3aa: CACLSGGAGTQYF; CDR3nt: TGTGCCTGCCTCTCCGGGGGGGCCGGGACCCAGTACTTC; v_gene: TRBV30; abundance: -; d_gene: TRBD2; j_gene: TRBJ2-5
CDR3aa: CALWTYGYTF; CDR3nt: TGTGCCTTATGGACCTATGGCTACACCTTC; v_gene: TRBV30; abundance: -; d_gene: -; j_gene: TRBJ1-2
CDR3aa: CASRNGLAGKETQYF; CDR3nt: TGTGCCAGCAGGAACGGACTAGCGGGGAAAGAGACCCAGTACTTC; v_gene: TRBV2; abundance: -; d_gene: TRBD2; j_gene: TRBJ2-5
CDR3aa: CASSPEETQYF; CDR3nt: TGTGCCAGCAGCCCCGAAGAGACCCAGTACTTC; v_gene: TRBV6-5; abundance: -; d_gene: -; j_gene: TRBJ2-5
CDR3aa: CASRPGQSNTGELFF; CDR3nt: TGTGCCAGCAGGCCGGGACAGTCGAACACCGGGGAGCTGTTTTTT; v_gene: TRBV6-5; abundance: -; d_gene: TRBD1; j_gene: TRBJ2-2
CDR3aa: CASSVGGVSNEKLFF; CDR3nt: TGTGCCAGCAGCGTAGGGGGGGTTTCTAATGAAAAACTGTTTTTT; v_gene: TRBV9; abundance: -; d_gene: -; j_gene: TRBJ1-4
CDR3aa: CASSSQGRGEAFF; CDR3nt: TGTGCCAGCAGCTCTCAGGGAAGAGGTGAAGCTTTCTTT; v_gene: TRBV7-8; abundance: few; d_gene: -; j_gene: TRBJ1-1
CDR3aa: CASSLSNPSTDTQYF; CDR3nt: TGCGCCAGCAGCTTGAGTAATCCGAGCACAGATACGCAGTATTTT; v_gene: TRBV5-1; abundance: -; d_gene: -; j_gene: TRBJ2-3
CDR3aa: CTSSLRLRGTISLHTDTQYF; CDR3nt: TGCACCAGCAGCCTAAGACTCCGCGGGACTATAAGTCTCCACACAGATACGCAGTATTTT; v_gene: TRBV1; abundance: once; d_gene: -; j_gene: TRBJ2-3
CDR3aa: CASSRSQETQYF; CDR3nt: TGTGCCAGCAGCAGGTCCCAAGAGACCCAGTACTTC; v_gene: TRBV9; abundance: -; d_gene: -; j_gene: TRBJ2-5
CDR3aa: CASSELEQGRLTGELFF; CDR3nt: TGTGCCAGCAGTGAGTTAGAACAGGGCAGGCTCACCGGGGAGCTGTTTTTT; v_gene: TRBV6-1; abundance: -; d_gene: -; j_gene: TRBJ2-2
CDR3aa: CASSAAGDVTYEQYF; CDR3nt: TGTGCCAGTAGTGCCGCAGGGGATGTAACCTACGAGCAGTACTTC; v_gene: TRBV19; abundance: -; d_gene: -; j_gene: TRBJ2-7
CDR3aa: CASSRRTGGVSGANVLTF; CDR3nt: TGTGCCAGCAGTCGAAGGACAGGGGGCGTCTCTGGGGCCAACGTCCTGACTTTC; v_gene: TRBV2; abundance: -; d_gene: TRBD1; j_gene: TRBJ2-6
CDR3aa: CASSYGLAGGFSYEQYF; CDR3nt: TGTGCCAGCAGCTACGGACTAGCGGGAGGGTTCTCCTACGAGCAGTACTTC; v_gene: TRBV7-2; abundance: few; d_gene: TRBD2; j_gene: TRBJ2-7
CDR3aa: CASSFTGRNTEAFF; CDR3nt: TGTGCCAGCAGCTTTACCGGGAGGAACACTGAAGCTTTCTTT; v_gene: TRBV5-4; abundance: -; d_gene: -; j_gene: TRBJ1-1
CDR3aa: CASSLLGGADQPQHF; CDR3nt: TGTGCCAGCAGCCTCCTGGGGGGCGCGGATCAGCCCCAGCATTTT; v_gene: TRBV6-5; abundance: -; d_gene: -; j_gene: TRBJ1-5
CDR3aa: CASSQQGRNSPLHF; CDR3nt: TGTGCCAGCAGCCAACAGGGGAGAAATTCACCCCTCCACTTT; v_gene: TRBV7-6; abundance: -; d_gene: TRBD1; j_gene: TRBJ1-6
CDR3aa: CASSYGDLQPQHF; CDR3nt: TGTGCCAGCAGTTATGGGGACCTTCAGCCCCAGCATTTT; v_gene: TRBV6-6; abundance: -; d_gene: -; j_gene: TRBJ1-5
CDR3aa: CASSLARGGTQYF; CDR3nt: TGTGCCAGCAGTTTAGCTCGGGGTGGGACCCAGTACTTC; v_gene: TRBV28; abundance: -; d_gene: -; j_gene: TRBJ2-5
CDR3aa: CASGLALTSGGQAGELFF; CDR3nt: TGTGCTAGTGGTTTGGCACTCACGTCGGGAGGTCAAGCCGGGGAGCTGTTTTTT; v_gene: TRBV12-5; abundance: -; d_gene: TRBD2; j_gene: TRBJ2-2
CDR3aa: CASSFFVGTEAFF; CDR3nt: TGTGCCAGCAGTTTTTTTGTTGGCACTGAAGCTTTCTTT; v_gene: TRBV27; abundance: -; d_gene: -; j_gene: TRBJ1-1
CDR3aa: CASCTRAGANTGELFF; CDR3nt: TGTGCCAGTTGCACTCGGGCCGGGGCGAACACCGGGGAGCTGTTTTTT; v_gene: TRBV19; abundance: -; d_gene: -; j_gene: TRBJ2-2